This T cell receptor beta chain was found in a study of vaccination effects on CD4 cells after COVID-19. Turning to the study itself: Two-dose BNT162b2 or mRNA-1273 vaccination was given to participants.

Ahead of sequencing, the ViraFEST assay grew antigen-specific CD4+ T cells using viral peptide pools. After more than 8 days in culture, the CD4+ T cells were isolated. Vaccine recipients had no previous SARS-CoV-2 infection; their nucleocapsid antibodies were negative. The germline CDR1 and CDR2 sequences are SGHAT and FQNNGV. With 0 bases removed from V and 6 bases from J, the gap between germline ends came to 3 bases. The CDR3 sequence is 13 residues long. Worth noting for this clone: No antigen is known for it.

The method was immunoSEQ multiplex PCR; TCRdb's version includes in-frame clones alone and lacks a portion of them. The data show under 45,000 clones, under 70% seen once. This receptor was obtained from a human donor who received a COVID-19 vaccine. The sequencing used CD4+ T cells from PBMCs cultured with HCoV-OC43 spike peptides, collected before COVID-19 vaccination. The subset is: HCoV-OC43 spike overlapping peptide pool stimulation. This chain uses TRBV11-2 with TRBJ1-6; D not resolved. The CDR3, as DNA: TGTGCCAGCAGCTTAGACCCTAATTCACCCCTCCACTTT. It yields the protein CASSLDPNSPLHF.